The rows below give T cell receptor beta chains drawn from one sample of a study of identifying expanded T cells in peripheral blood. Sequencing was performed with immunoSEQ multiplex PCR; in TCRdb, only in-frame clones are kept and a portion is missing. Of 100,000 to 150,000 clones in the sample, more than 80% were seen once. Source material: blood. Receptors originate from a person aged 18 to 70 in good health. Both conserved end residues are part of each CDR3. Fields, in order: J gene, V gene, CDR3 protein.

j_call: TRBJ2-7
v_call: TRBV6-1
cdr3_aa: CASSGPGGEQYF

j_call: TRBJ1-5
v_call: TRBV19
cdr3_aa: CASSNAGDSGNQPQHF

j_call: TRBJ2-3
v_call: TRBV6-1
cdr3_aa: CASSTFRGDTDTQYF

j_call: TRBJ1-5
v_call: TRBV2
cdr3_aa: CASGGPTGNQPQHF

j_call: TRBJ1-2
v_call: TRBV15
cdr3_aa: CATSPTRTGRRYGYTF

j_call: TRBJ2-7
v_call: TRBV5-4
cdr3_aa: CASSPDILSYEQYF

j_call: TRBJ1-1
v_call: TRBV18
cdr3_aa: CASSRDRGRSSTEAFF

j_call: TRBJ2-1
v_call: TRBV30
cdr3_aa: CAWRDRGFNEQFF

j_call: TRBJ2-5
v_call: TRBV9
cdr3_aa: CASSVGGSWGKETQYF

j_call: TRBJ2-3
v_call: TRBV10-3
cdr3_aa: CAISGMSEGARDTQYF

j_call: TRBJ2-6
v_call: TRBV29-1
cdr3_aa: CSVTSGANVLTF

j_call: TRBJ1-1
v_call: TRBV6-5
cdr3_aa: CASSPPGGTEAFF

j_call: TRBJ1-6
v_call: TRBV5-6
cdr3_aa: CASSYLQRGDPLYNSPLHF

j_call: TRBJ2-1
v_call: TRBV27
cdr3_aa: CASSLGGSYNEQFF

j_call: TRBJ2-3
v_call: TRBV19
cdr3_aa: CASSMVQGATDTQYF

j_call: TRBJ2-2
v_call: TRBV11-3
cdr3_aa: CASSTGTLNTGELFF

j_call: TRBJ2-7
v_call: TRBV2
cdr3_aa: CASSPGNQGYEQYF

j_call: TRBJ2-1
v_call: TRBV30
cdr3_aa: CAWSISGGAGQFF

j_call: TRBJ2-7
v_call: TRBV11-2
cdr3_aa: CASSPSGQGAEEQYF

j_call: TRBJ1-2
v_call: TRBV7-2
cdr3_aa: CASSLWKGPYGYTF

j_call: TRBJ2-7
v_call: TRBV6-5
cdr3_aa: CASRTGFYEQYF

j_call: TRBJ2-7
v_call: TRBV6-1
cdr3_aa: CASSEQGVPYEQYF

j_call: TRBJ1-4
v_call: TRBV6-5
cdr3_aa: CASSVGQGLNEKLFF

j_call: TRBJ2-3
v_call: TRBV9
cdr3_aa: CASSVPTSGGSTDTQYF

j_call: TRBJ2-7
v_call: TRBV5-4
cdr3_aa: CASSVDSYEQYF

j_call: TRBJ1-3
v_call: TRBV4-2
cdr3_aa: CASSQGETGGNNSGNTIYF

j_call: TRBJ1-2
v_call: TRBV7-9
cdr3_aa: CASSQQGFNYGYTF

j_call: TRBJ1-3
v_call: TRBV6-6
cdr3_aa: CASSPGDSGNTIYF

j_call: TRBJ1-2
v_call: TRBV30
cdr3_aa: CAWSRTSGYTF

j_call: TRBJ2-2
v_call: TRBV9
cdr3_aa: CASSVGSIHRNTGELFF

j_call: TRBJ1-6
v_call: TRBV7-2
cdr3_aa: CASRPAPSYNSPLHF

j_call: TRBJ1-1
v_call: TRBV27
cdr3_aa: CASSLRRLRGSTEAFF

j_call: TRBJ2-1
v_call: TRBV2
cdr3_aa: CASSGFSGEQFF

j_call: TRBJ2-5
v_call: TRBV5-1
cdr3_aa: CASSLDGKGQETQYF

j_call: TRBJ1-5
v_call: TRBV7-8
cdr3_aa: CASSLSRQGANQPQHF

j_call: TRBJ2-7
v_call: TRBV10-3
cdr3_aa: CAILTAEYEQYF

j_call: TRBJ2-7
v_call: TRBV4-3
cdr3_aa: CASSQGVRPTEYEQYF

j_call: TRBJ1-2
v_call: TRBV7-8
cdr3_aa: CASSPQGGMRYTF

j_call: TRBJ1-2
v_call: TRBV18
cdr3_aa: CASSPQGPGNNYGYTF

j_call: TRBJ1-6
v_call: TRBV18
cdr3_aa: CASSPRAGTPLHF

j_call: TRBJ1-2
v_call: TRBV5-6
cdr3_aa: CASSRRVDYGYTF

j_call: TRBJ1-2
v_call: TRBV7-9
cdr3_aa: CASSLGGQGAVYGYTF